This T cell receptor beta chain originates from a study of cytomegalovirus exposure and HLA in healthy donors. About the study: One earlier analysis, a look at 180 million or so T cells, found approximately 120 million unique TCR beta sequences. Study outcomes and limitations: A later analysis by the authors found several of the most significant clusters apparently linked to common viral pathogens. Previous analysis showed most TCR beta V segments were productive about 87% or about 30% of the time. Across HLA loci, a later analysis found differing TCR association rates, with DRB1 most and HLA-C fewest.

13 Jbeta primers and 60 Vbeta primers were used for the PCR. Some clones are missing from TCRdb's copy, which holds only in-frame ones; the method was immunoSEQ multiplex PCR. The sample has some 100,000 clones, around three quarters seen once. This clone was seen at least ten times. No antigen is known for it. Trimming pared 8 bases from V and 5 bases from J, leaving 18 bases between. The CDR3 loop spans 14 amino acids. CDR1 is SGHDN and CDR2 is FVKESK in the germline V gene. The sequenced sample was PBMCs. The chain employs TRBV14 and TRBJ2-5; D remains unclear. This clonotype was sampled from a man in his fifties in good health and CMV-seropositive. This CDR3 is CASPQTSFGETQYF. CDR3 nucleotide sequence: TGTGCCAGCCCCCAGACCTCTTTCGGGGAGACCCAGTACTTC.